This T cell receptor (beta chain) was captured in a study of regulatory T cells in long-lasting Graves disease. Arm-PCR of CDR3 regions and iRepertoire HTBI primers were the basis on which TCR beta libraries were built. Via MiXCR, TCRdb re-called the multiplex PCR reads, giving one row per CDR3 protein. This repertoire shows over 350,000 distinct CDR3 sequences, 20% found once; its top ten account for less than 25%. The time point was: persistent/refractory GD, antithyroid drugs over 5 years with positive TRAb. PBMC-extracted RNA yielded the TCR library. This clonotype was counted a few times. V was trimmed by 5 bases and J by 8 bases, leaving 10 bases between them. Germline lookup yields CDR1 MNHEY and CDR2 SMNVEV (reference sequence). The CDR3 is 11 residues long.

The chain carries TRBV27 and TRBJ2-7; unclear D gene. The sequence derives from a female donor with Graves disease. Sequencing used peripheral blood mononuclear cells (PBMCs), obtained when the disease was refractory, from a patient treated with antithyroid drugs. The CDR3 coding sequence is TGTGCCAGCAGTATAGGCATGAAGCAGTACTTC. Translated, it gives CASSIGMKQYF.